One and the same sample provided the 11 T cell receptor beta chains below, sequenced in a study of T cells in Graves' hyperthyroidism and ophthalmopathy. RNA transcripts gave rise to amplified TCR beta CDR3 regions. Carried out on the TCR CDR3, a first-round RT-PCR used the HTBI primer set. TCRdb redid the calling of the multiplex PCR reads with MiXCR, one entry per CDR3 protein. Among roughly 350,000 distinct CDR3 sequences listed, more than 11% were seen once. Input material: blood. The receptors were gathered from a woman in her twenties or thirties with Graves' hyperthyroidism.

This sequence joins TRBV7-2 and TRBJ1-4, with D perhaps TRBD1 (6 bases). Trimming stripped 2 bases from V and 8 bases from J, with 18 bases between. Germline V gene data show CDR1 as SGHTA and CDR2 as FQGNSA. CDR3 length: 16 residues. The CDR3 DNA sequence: TGTGCCAGCAGCTTATCCGGGGGCGCTTTCGGGGAAAAACTGTTTTTT. This sequence encodes CASSLSGGAFGEKLFF.

This clonotype was counted between two and nine times. This chain joins TRBV18 and TRBJ1-2, with D hard to call. Trimming pared 4 bases from V and 0 bases from J, leaving 12 bases between. The CDR3 covers 15 residues. Germline V gene sequence: CDR1 KGHSH, CDR2 LQKENI. CDR3 amino acids: CASSRSTTTNYGYTF. The CDR3 region has the DNA TGTGCCAGCTCACGCTCGACAACCACTAACTATGGCTACACCTTC.

The V call is TRBV29-1, the J call TRBJ1-3; D possibly corresponds to TRBD1 (5 bases). CDR3 length: 13 residues. CDR1 and CDR2 (germline): SQVTM, ANQGSEA. V was clipped by 5 bases and J by 0 bases, with 8 bases between them. CDR3 bases: TGCAGCGTTCAGGGTGACTCTGGAAACACCATATATTTT. This codes for CSVQGDSGNTIYF.

The table lists this clonotype with a few counts. The chain's CDR3 is CSARTREITETQYF. CDR3 nucleotide sequence: TGCAGTGCTAGAACCCGGGAAATAACAGAGACCCAGTACTTC. J is TRBJ2-5 and V is TRBV20-1; maybe TRBD2 (5 bases). The V end was cut by 2 bases, the J end by 4 bases, with 14 bases between. Looked up from germline, CDR1 is DFQATT and CDR2 is SNEGSKA (reference sequence). There are 14 residues in the CDR3.

In this sample, this clonotype turned up a few times. This chain links TRBV19 with TRBJ2-1; 7 bases fit TRBD1. The V segment lost 2 bases and the J segment 7 bases; nucleotides outside the gene matches: 14. CDR3 length: 17 amino acids. CDR1 is LNHDA and CDR2 is SQIVND in the germline V gene (reference sequence). The CDR3 bases are TGTGCCAGTAGTATACAGACCACAGGGGTCTCCTGGAATGAGCAGTTCTTC. It translates to CASSIQTTGVSWNEQFF.

This clonotype has a handful of counts. V and J are TRBV3-1 and TRBJ2-7; the D gene is possibly TRBD1 (6 bases). Looked up from germline, CDR1 is LGHDT and CDR2 is YNNKEL (reference sequence). V was pared by 4 bases and J by 3 bases, with 25 bases between. The CDR3 runs to 18 residues. CDR3 sequence reads: CASSLDLGGVGPLYEQYF. In DNA form, the CDR3 reads TGTGCCAGCAGCCTGGACCTTGGGGGCGTGGGCCCACTCTACGAGCAGTACTTC.

This clonotype occurred many times. The rearrangement uses TRBV28 and TRBJ1-3; the D is unclear. The CDR3 spans 13 residues. V lost 6 bases and J lost 3, with 9 bases in between. Germline V gives CDR1 MDHEN, CDR2 SYDVKM. CDR3 DNA sequence: TGTGCCAGCAGATTACTTCGTGGAAACACCATATATTTT. Translation: CASRLLRGNTIYF.

This clonotype was counted at least ten times. The chain employs TRBV6-5 and TRBJ1-6, with 9 bases identical to TRBD1. V shed 4 bases, J shed 8 bases, and the junction held 6 bases outside the gene matches. Germline V gene lookup returns CDR1 MNHEY and CDR2 SVGAGI. The CDR3 spans 15 residues. For the CDR3, the DNA is TGTGCCAGCAGTTTGGGGACAGGGCGTTATTCACCCCTCCACTTT. Protein: CASSLGTGRYSPLHF.

This clonotype was observed a few times. The genes are TRBV20-1 and TRBJ1-5; no firm D call. The length of the CDR3 is 14 residues. Deletions cut 0 bases from V and 2 bases from J, with 8 bases between. Germline CDR1 and CDR2: DFQATT and SNEGSKA (reference sequence). In DNA, the CDR3 is TGCAGTGCTAGAGATCAGGACGGCAATCAGCCCCAGCATTTT. Translating gives CSARDQDGNQPQHF.

The sample holds many counts of this clonotype. The CDR3 DNA follows: TGTGCCACCAGCTCGCAGCGGGAGCTTTGGAATGAGCAGTTCTTC. This sequence encodes CATSSQRELWNEQFF. The chain links TRBV15 to TRBJ2-1; 8 bases map to TRBD2. Germline CDR1 LNHNV, CDR2 YYDKDF (reference sequence). The CDR3 has 15 amino acids. Trimming removed 5 bases from V and 7 bases from J; junction bases left unmatched: 10.

In its sample, this clonotype was seen a few times. The V gene is TRBV29-1, the J gene TRBJ2-7; D unresolved. CDR1 SQVTM and CDR2 ANQGSEA come from the germline V gene. This CDR3 spans 11 amino acids. Trimming pared 2 bases from V and 2 bases from J, leaving 4 bases between. This CDR3 reads CSVERAYEQYF. CDR3 sequence (DNA): TGCAGCGTTGAAAGGGCCTACGAGCAGTACTTC.